This TCR beta chain was captured in a study of blood T cells in healthy people across ages. The CDR3 spans 13 residues. Trimming shortened V by 6 bases and J by 2 bases, and 8 bases separated the two germline ends. CDR1 and CDR2 (germline): MNHEY, SVGEGT. A second roughly 6 to 12 cycle PCR used barcoded and J-beta primers. TCRdb reprocessed the 5' RACE reads via MiXCR and lists one record per CDR3 protein. Here the sample spans roughly 900,000 distinct CDR3 sequences, 40% to 60% being singletons. This TCR was sampled from a man aged 30-40 years in good health. The sample was blood. The chain employs TRBV6-2 or TRBV6-3 and TRBJ1-5; D unclear. Written as DNA, the CDR3 is TGTGCCAGCAGGTTGCAGGGCAATCAGCCCCAGCATTTT. Protein product: CASRLQGNQPQHF.